The 25 T cell receptor beta chains reported below all come from one sample, sequenced in a study of blood T cells in healthy people across ages. A sample-barcoded 5' primer and a J-beta primer mix were used in a second PCR of roughly 6 to 11 cycles. Via MiXCR, TCRdb re-called the 5' RACE reads, giving one row per CDR3 protein. The sample has just under 900,000 distinct CDR3 sequences, around 26% seen once. Input material: blood. Receptors were obtained from a woman older than 75 in good health.

V is TRBV20-1 and J is TRBJ2-1, with 12 bases that match TRBD2. The junction had 8 bases not matched to a gene; V was cut back by 2 bases and J by 15 bases. CDR1 is DFQATT and CDR2 is SNEGSKA in the germline V gene (reference sequence). This CDR3 has 13 residues. For the CDR3, the DNA is TGCAGTGCTAGATGGACTAGCGGGGAAATGGGGTTCTTC. Its translation is CSARWTSGEMGFF.

This chain joins TRBV18 and TRBJ2-1, with 8 bases that match TRBD2. The end of the DNA aligns better with TRBJ2-7, so the J call may be wrong. The CDR3 runs 17 residues. CDR1 is KGHSH, CDR2 LQKENI, per germline. CDR3 in amino acids: CASSPNSGVSSYNEQYF. The CDR3 DNA follows: TGTGCCAGCTCACCAAATAGCGGGGTGAGCTCCTACAATGAGCAGTACTTC.

This clonotype has ten or more counts. The chain carries TRBV6-5 and TRBJ2-3; TRBD2 is a possible D gene (6 bases). Looked up from germline, CDR1 is MNHEY and CDR2 is SVGAGI. Trimming left V 2 bases short and J 4 bases short, with 22 bases between. The CDR3 spans 18 residues. The CDR3 DNA sequence: TGTGCCAGCAGTTACGCTGGGGGTGGAGGGGCTGGCTCAGATACGCAGTATTTT. Protein product: CASSYAGGGGAGSDTQYF.

Many counts were recorded for this clonotype. The chain is built from TRBV18 and TRBJ2-5, with 11 bases lining up with TRBD2. The CDR3 extends over 14 amino acids. Germline CDR1 and CDR2: KGHSH and LQKENI. V shed 8 bases and J 2 bases; nucleotides not matched to a gene: 4. CDR3 nucleotide sequence: TGTGCCAGCAGTCGGACTAGCGGGCAAGAGACCCAGTACTTC. Amino acids: CASSRTSGQETQYF.

The chain recombines TRBV2 with TRBJ2-5; 8 bases agree with TRBD2. Per germline, CDR1 SNHLY and CDR2 FYNNEI. The CDR3 is 15 residues long. With 7 bases clipped from V and 5 bases from J, the junction kept 12 bases outside the gene matches. CDR3 nucleotides: TGTGCCAGCAAAACTCCCGGGAGGGGCAGGGAGACCCAGTACTTC. Residues: CASKTPGRGRETQYF.

This clonotype was recorded at least ten times. The chain employs TRBV28 and TRBJ2-1; 12 nucleotides match TRBD2. This CDR3 has 17 residues. Germline assignment: CDR1 MDHEN and CDR2 SYDVKM. V gave up 1 base and J gave up 0 bases; unmatched junction bases: 1. CDR3 amino acids: CASSLSTSGSSYNEQFF. The DNA of the CDR3 is TGTGCCAGCAGTTTATCGACTAGCGGGAGCTCCTACAATGAGCAGTTCTTC.

This clonotype was detected only a few times. The chain has TRBV19 and TRBJ2-7; TRBD1 agrees at 7 bases. The CDR3 has 14 amino acids. V trimming: 4 bases; J trimming: 6 bases; junction bases outside the gene matches: 9. CDR1 is LNHDA, CDR2 SQIVND, per germline (reference sequence). DNA of the CDR3: TGTGCCAGTAGTACCCCCGGGACAGTCCTCGAGCAGTACTTC. This translates into CASSTPGTVLEQYF.

This clonotype was observed a few times. The junction departs from germline at one end; a sequencing error may be responsible. V gene TRBV2 combines with J gene TRBJ2-7, with a tentative D call TRBD1 (5 bases). The tail of the sequence fits TRBJ2-5 better, so the J call may be wrong. Germline V gene data show CDR1 as SNHLY and CDR2 as FYNNEI. This CDR3 has 15 amino acids. The CDR3 loop is CAGSELLGKGETQYF. The CDR3 bases are TGTGCCGGCAGTGAACTCTTAGGCAAGGGGGAGACCCAGTACTTC.

This clonotype was counted at least ten times. V and J are TRBV9 and TRBJ2-3; 9 bases match TRBD1. Trimming at V came to 4 bases and at J to 2 bases, leaving 8 bases not matched to a gene. CDR1 is SGDLS, CDR2 YYNGEE, per germline. This CDR3 contains 16 residues. The CDR3 loop is CASSPRTGVPTDTQYF. The CDR3 DNA sequence: TGTGCCAGCAGCCCCCGGACAGGGGTCCCCACAGATACGCAGTATTTT.

This sequence joins TRBV3-1 and TRBJ2-1; the D gene is possibly TRBD2 (5 bases). Trimming cost V 3 bases and J 0 bases, with 24 bases left between them. Germline CDR1 is LGHDT and CDR2 is YNNKEL (reference sequence). The CDR3 is 20 amino acids. Here the CDR3 reads CASSHQELSRGVGSYNEQFF. CDR3 bases: TGTGCCAGCAGCCACCAAGAGTTATCCCGGGGTGTTGGCTCCTACAATGAGCAGTTCTTC.

This chain links TRBV7-9 with TRBJ1-2; no clear D gene. This CDR3 has 15 residues. Germline V gene sequence: CDR1 SEHNR, CDR2 FQNEAQ (reference sequence). The V gene lost 1 base and the J gene lost 1 base, with 10 bases spanning the gap. The CDR3 DNA follows: TGTGCCAGCAGCTTAGTTTTTTCGGATAACTATGGCTACACCTTC. It encodes CASSLVFSDNYGYTF.

Turning to this clonotype: A read error may be the cause here, since a much bigger clone is one base away. This rearrangement joins TRBV6-5 to TRBJ1-5, with D uncertain. CDR3 size: 15 residues. Between the trimmed V and J ends, which lost 5 bases and 0 bases, there was a span of 11 bases. Germline V gene data show CDR1 as MNHEY and CDR2 as SVGAGI. CDR3 amino acids: CASSKGGDSNQPQHF. CDR3 coding DNA: TGTGCCAGCAGTAAAGGCGGAGATAGCAATCAGCCCCAGCATTTT.

This chain connects TRBV7-9 to TRBJ2-1; 7 nucleotides agree with TRBD2. Germline loops: CDR1 SEHNR, CDR2 FQNEAQ (reference sequence). The V gene end was trimmed by 5 bases and the J gene end by 0 bases; junction bases not matched to a gene: 13. The CDR3 is 18 amino acids. The CDR3 region is CASSGGNLADLSYNEQFF. The CDR3 DNA reads TGTGCCAGCAGCGGGGGGAATCTAGCGGATCTCTCCTACAATGAGCAGTTCTTC.

CDR3 sequence: CSARRHSGNTIYF. For the CDR3, the DNA is TGCAGTGCTAGACGGCACTCTGGAAACACCATATATTTT. V is TRBV20-1 and J is TRBJ1-3; D ambiguous. CDR1 is DFQATT, CDR2 SNEGSKA, per germline (reference sequence). CDR3 size: 13 residues. V was clipped by 2 bases and J by 0 bases, with 5 bases between them.

The chain uses TRBV2 and TRBJ2-1; D not certain. CDR3 length equals 15 residues. CDR1 and CDR2 from the germline V gene are SNHLY and FYNNEI. Trimming shortened V by 4 bases and J by 4 bases, and 14 bases separated the two germline ends. CDR3 protein: CASSASVVTYNEQFF. Written as DNA, the CDR3 is TGTGCCAGCAGTGCATCGGTAGTTACGTACAATGAGCAGTTCTTC.

This clonotype has a count of ten or more. The CDR3, as DNA: TGTGCCAGCAGTAGGGACAGGGGGATGTACGAGCAGTACTTC. Translation gives CASSRDRGMYEQYF. The chain joins TRBV6-2 or TRBV6-3 to TRBJ2-7; the match to TRBD1 covers 11 bases. The V gene's germline CDR1 is MNHEY and CDR2 SVGEGT. The CDR3 contains 14 residues. Unmatched junction bases numbered 4, after V lost 5 bases and J lost 4 bases.

The sample holds many counts of this clonotype. The rearrangement uses TRBV7-6 and TRBJ2-5; TRBD2 aligns across 11 bases. Germline lookup yields CDR1 SGHVS and CDR2 FNYEAQ. The CDR3 is 18 residues long. V trimming: 0 bases; J trimming: 5 bases; junction bases outside the gene matches: 11. For the CDR3, the DNA is TGTGCCAGCAGCTTAGCCCCCGGGACTAGCGGATCAGGCGAGACCCAGTACTTC. Translation gives CASSLAPGTSGSGETQYF.

This clonotype was recorded a few times. The chain couples TRBV5-1 to TRBJ1-2; possible D gene TRBD1, 5 bases. This CDR3 contains 14 residues. The germline V gene encodes CDR1 SGHRS and CDR2 YFSETQ. The V and J ends lost 0 bases and 0 bases respectively, with 6 bases between them. The CDR3 is CASSLEQANYGYTF. The DNA of the CDR3 is TGCGCCAGCAGCTTGGAACAGGCTAACTATGGCTACACCTTC.

This clonotype was recorded at least ten times. V and J are TRBV7-9 and TRBJ2-5; D is uncertain. Trimming shortened V by 6 bases and J by 4 bases, and 12 bases separated the two germline ends. The germline V gene has CDR1 SEHNR and CDR2 FQNEAQ (reference sequence). The CDR3 contains 13 residues. CDR3 in amino acids: CASRKGSTETQYF. CDR3 DNA sequence: TGTGCCAGCAGAAAGGGCAGCACAGAGACCCAGTACTTC.

This clonotype was picked up many times. The chain carries TRBV6-5 and TRBJ2-3; TRBD2 matches 9 bases. The CDR3 length is 16 residues. V was pared by 6 bases and J by 0 bases, with 7 bases of the junction left unmatched. CDR1 MNHEY and CDR2 SVGAGI come from the germline V gene. The CDR3 sequence: CASRERGDSSTDTQYF. Written as DNA, the CDR3 is TGTGCCAGCAGGGAGCGGGGGGATTCTAGCACAGATACGCAGTATTTT.

The chain links TRBV5-1 to TRBJ1-2; D remains ambiguous. V lost 10 bases to trimming and J lost 4 bases, with 17 bases between them. Germline CDR1 reads SGHRS; CDR2 reads YFSETQ. The CDR3 loop spans 13 amino acids. CDR3 amino acids: CASTSDTTYGYTF. The CDR3 nucleotides read TGCGCCTCAACGTCAGATACTACCTATGGCTACACCTTC.

There are a few counts of this clonotype. This chain uses TRBV5-1 with TRBJ2-5; a weak D match, TRBD1 (5 bases). The V end was cut by 6 bases, the J end by 4 bases, with 16 bases between. Germline V gene data show CDR1 as SGHRS and CDR2 as YFSETQ. The CDR3 contains 14 residues. CDR3 bases: TGCGCCAGCACCTCACTACCAGGGCGAGAGACCCAGTACTTC. It yields the protein CASTSLPGRETQYF.

This clonotype was counted ten times or more. CDR3 DNA: TGTGCCAGCAGAGGGACTAGCGGGGGGTTGAGAACAGATACGCAGTATTTT. Amino acids: CASRGTSGGLRTDTQYF. V is TRBV6-6 and J is TRBJ2-3, with TRBD2 identical over 15 bases. CDR1 and CDR2 from the germline V gene are MNHNY and SVGAGI (reference sequence). This CDR3 contains 17 residues. V gave up 6 bases and J gave up 3 bases; unmatched junction bases: 7.

The table lists this clonotype with many counts. CDR3 in DNA: TGCGCCAGCAGCTTGGCCGGTCAAGGAGGAGATACGCAGTATTTT. Its protein is CASSLAGQGGDTQYF. V is TRBV5-1 and J is TRBJ2-3, with a tentative D call TRBD2 (5 bases). This CDR3 has 15 residues. V lost 0 bases, J lost 5 bases, and 13 bases lay in between. CDR1 is SGHRS and CDR2 is YFSETQ in the germline V gene.

Concerning this clonotype: A read error may explain this, as a much larger clone is one base away. The genes are TRBV12-3 or TRBV12-4 and TRBJ2-7; D uncertain. Trimming removed 5 bases at V and 5 bases at J, with 7 bases between. The CDR3 has 11 amino acids. The CDR3 reads CASSLLDEQYF. As DNA, the CDR3 is TGTGCCAGCAGTCTTCTTGACGAGCAGTACTTC.